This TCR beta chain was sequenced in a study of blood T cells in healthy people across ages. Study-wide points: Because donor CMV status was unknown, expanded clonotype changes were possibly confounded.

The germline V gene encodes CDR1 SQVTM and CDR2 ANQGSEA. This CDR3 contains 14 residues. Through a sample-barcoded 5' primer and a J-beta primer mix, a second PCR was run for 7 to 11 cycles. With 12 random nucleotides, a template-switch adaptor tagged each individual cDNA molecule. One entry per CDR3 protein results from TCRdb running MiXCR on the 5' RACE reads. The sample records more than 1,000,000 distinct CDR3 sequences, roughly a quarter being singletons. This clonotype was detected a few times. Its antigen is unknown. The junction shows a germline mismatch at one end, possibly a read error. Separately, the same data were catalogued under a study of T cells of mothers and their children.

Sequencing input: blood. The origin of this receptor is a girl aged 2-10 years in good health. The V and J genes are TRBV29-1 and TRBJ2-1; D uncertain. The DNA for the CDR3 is TGCAGCGTTGTTGATTTAGGAAAAAACAATGAGCAGGTCTTC. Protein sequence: CSVVDLGKNNEQVF.